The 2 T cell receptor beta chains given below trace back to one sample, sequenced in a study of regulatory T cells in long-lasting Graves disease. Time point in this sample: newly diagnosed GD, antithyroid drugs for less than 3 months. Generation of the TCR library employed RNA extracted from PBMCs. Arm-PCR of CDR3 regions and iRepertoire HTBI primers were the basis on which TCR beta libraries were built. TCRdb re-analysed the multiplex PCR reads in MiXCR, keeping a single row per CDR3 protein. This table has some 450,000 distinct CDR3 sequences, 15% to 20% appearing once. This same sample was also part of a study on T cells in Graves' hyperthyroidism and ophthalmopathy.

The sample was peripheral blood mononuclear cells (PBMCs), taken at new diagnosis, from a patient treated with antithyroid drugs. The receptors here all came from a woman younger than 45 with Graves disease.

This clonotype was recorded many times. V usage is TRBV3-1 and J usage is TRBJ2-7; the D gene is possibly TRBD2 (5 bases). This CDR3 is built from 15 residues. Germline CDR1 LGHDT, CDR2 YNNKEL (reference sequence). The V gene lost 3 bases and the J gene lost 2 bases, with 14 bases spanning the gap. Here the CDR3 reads CASSQLPSGTYEQYF. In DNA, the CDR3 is TGTGCCAGCAGCCAGTTACCCTCGGGGACCTACGAGCAGTACTTC.

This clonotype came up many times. This CDR3 is CASSLRDRAFYEQYF. The CDR3 coding sequence is TGTGCCAGCTCACTCCGGGACAGGGCGTTCTACGAGCAGTACTTC. V usage is TRBV28 and J usage is TRBJ2-7; the match to TRBD1 covers 9 bases. This CDR3 is 15 amino acids long. Germline loops: CDR1 MDHEN, CDR2 SYDVKM. The J segment lost 3 bases and the V segment lost 8 bases, leaving 11 bases of the junction unmatched.